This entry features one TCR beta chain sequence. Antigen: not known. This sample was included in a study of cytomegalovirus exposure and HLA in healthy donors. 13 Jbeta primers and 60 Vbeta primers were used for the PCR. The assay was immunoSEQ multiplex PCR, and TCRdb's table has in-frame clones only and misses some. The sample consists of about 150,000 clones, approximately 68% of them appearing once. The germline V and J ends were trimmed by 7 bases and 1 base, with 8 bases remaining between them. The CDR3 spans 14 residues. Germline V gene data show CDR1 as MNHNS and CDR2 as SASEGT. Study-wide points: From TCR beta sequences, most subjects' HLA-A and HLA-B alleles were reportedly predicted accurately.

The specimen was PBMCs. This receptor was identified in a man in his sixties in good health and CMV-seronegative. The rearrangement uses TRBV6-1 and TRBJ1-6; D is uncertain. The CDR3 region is CASKARSYNSPLHF. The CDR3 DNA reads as TGTGCCAGCAAGGCGAGGTCCTATAATTCACCCCTCCACTTT.